Given below is one T cell receptor (beta chain) in context. The antigen it binds to is not known. Base qualities are not recorded, but no much larger clone differs from it by a single base. The immunoSEQ hsTCRB kit was used to amplify TCR beta CDR3 regions from genomic DNA. An Illumina HiSeq system was used for high-throughput TRB CDR3 sequencing. The authors' pipeline ran thus. The immunoSEQ software was used to analyze the sequencing reads, and any nonproductive sequences containing premature stops or frame-shifts were left out. Clonality of the repertoire was calculated as one minus Shannon entropy normalized by log2 of the number of unique productive sequences. Here the immuneACCESS table is served through TCRdb, limited to in-frame sequences with V and J called. Missing clones are a known gap in these copies; in checked studies unresolved V genes cover under half, and the rest lacks a known reason. The V and J calls and clone size are taken from that table; D and trimming were inferred from the DNA. Counted in this sample were about 100,000 clones; about 95% of them appeared once. Clones ranked in the top ten supply roughly 3% of the sample.

Trimming takes 6 bases from V and 0 bases from J, and the germline ends sit 12 bases apart. Reading the germline V gene gives CDR1 ENHRY and CDR2 SYGVKD. Spanning cysteine to phenylalanine, the CDR3 consists of 14 amino acids. Only the CDR3 part of the read is kept: 42 bases, read in frame from the first base. The entry originates in a study of T cells in pancreatic ductal adenocarcinoma (dated by TCRdb to the late 2010s). About the full investigation: Surgically resected pancreatic ductal adenocarcinoma specimens were analyzed for the quantity, spatial distribution, and characteristics of both suppressive cells and tumor-infiltrating CD8+ T cells, an effort aimed at clarifying the adaptive T-cell response occurring naturally. General findings and caveats noted by the study authors: Tumor versus blood clonality comparisons may be biased because tumors are enriched in CD45RO+ effector rather than naive T cells, biasing toward lower diversity. T-cell clonality did not differ significantly between tumor and blood, with mean clonality about 0.1 in tumors and roughly 0.07 in blood. Compared with tumor samples, blood samples had more total productive templates and about 7.5-fold more unique clonotypes. Since most pancreatic cancer patients present with inoperable disease, the resected cohort was skewed toward the minority of patients who had early-stage disease.

Selected pancreatic ductal adenocarcinoma patients had undergone surgery without neoadjuvant therapy. Peripheral blood was collected in heparin tubes, and PBMCs were then isolated from the blood with a histopaque density gradient and cryopreserved in around 10% DMSO. The DNeasy Blood and Tissue Kit, with Proteinase K and RNase treatment, was used to extract genomic DNA from over 5 PBMC specimens and roughly 10 flash-frozen tumor specimens. Material for sequencing was PBMCs. The sequence joins TRBV10-3 to TRBJ2-7; D gene: possibly TRBD2, on 5 matching bases. This TCR was sampled from a human donor with pancreatic ductal adenocarcinoma. CDR3 reads: CAIRRTGSSYEQYF. The base sequence is TGTGCCATCAGAAGGACGGGAAGCTCCTACGAGCAGTACTTC.